The 23 T cell receptor beta chains in this list originate from one sample, sequenced in a study of blood T cell repertoires in COVID-19. Some clones are missing from TCRdb's copy, which holds only in-frame ones; the method was immunoSEQ multiplex PCR. The data show about 400,000 clones, around nine tenths seen once. Source material: peripheral blood. All receptors derive from a woman aged 25 to 39 with acute or convalescent COVID-19.

V usage is TRBV6-5 and J usage is TRBJ1-2, with 10 bases aligning to TRBD1. The CDR3 loop spans 12 amino acids. The germline gives CDR1 MNHEY, CDR2 SVGAGI. With 6 bases clipped from V and 10 bases from J, the junction kept 5 bases outside the gene matches. The CDR3 loop reads CASSGTGEDYTF. The DNA of the CDR3 is TGTGCCAGCAGCGGGACAGGGGAGGACTACACCTTC.

The rearrangement links TRBV9 to TRBJ2-7; 7 positions match TRBD1. The germline gives CDR1 SGDLS, CDR2 YYNGEE. CDR3 length: 15 residues. V dropped 4 bases and J dropped 4; count of bases not matched to a gene: 11. The DNA for the CDR3 is TGTGCCAGCAGCCATGGGGACAGAGGAACGTACGAGCAGTACTTC. Amino acids: CASSHGDRGTYEQYF.

This chain links TRBV7-8 with TRBJ2-4; a weak D match, TRBD2 (5 bases). CDR1 and CDR2 (germline): SGHVS, FQNEAQ. This CDR3 has 15 amino acids. The V end lost 2 bases, the J end lost 3 bases, and 11 bases lay between the germline ends. The CDR3 here is CASSLRGFGKNIQYF. Here the CDR3 DNA reads TGTGCCAGCAGCTTACGAGGGTTCGGCAAAAACATTCAGTACTTC.

The rearrangement joins TRBV2 to TRBJ1-4, with 10 bases fitting TRBD1. V shed 4 bases and J 10 bases; nucleotides not matched to a gene: 12. The CDR3 loop spans 16 amino acids. Germline lookup yields CDR1 SNHLY and CDR2 FYNNEI. Here the CDR3 reads CASSADRGQTIVKLFF. The CDR3 DNA sequence: TGTGCCAGCAGTGCCGACAGGGGGCAGACTATTGTAAAACTGTTTTTT.

The chain couples TRBV2 to TRBJ2-7, with TRBD2 matching over 7 bases. The length of the CDR3 is 12 residues. Looked up from germline, CDR1 is SNHLY and CDR2 is FYNNEI. Losses at the gene ends were 8 bases for V and 2 bases for J; bases not matched to a gene: 3. CDR3 coding DNA: TGTGCCAGCCGGGACTATACCTACGAGCAGTACTTC. It encodes CASRDYTYEQYF.

The chain employs TRBV7-8 and TRBJ1-1; D is undetermined. Germline lookup yields CDR1 SGHVS and CDR2 FQNEAQ. V was pared by 3 bases and J by 4 bases, with 12 bases between. CDR3 length equals 14 residues. The CDR3 bases are TGTGCCAGCAGCTTTGGGGTGGAGGTCACTGAAGCTTTCTTT. It is translated as CASSFGVEVTEAFF.

The chain combines TRBV15 with TRBJ2-2; TRBD1 matches at 7 bases. Germline assignment: CDR1 LNHNV and CDR2 YYDKDF (reference sequence). CDR3 length: 16 residues. J gave up 10 bases and V 0 bases, and 11 bases lay outside the gene matches. CDR3 sequence: CATSREGGLVSTELFF. The DNA for the CDR3 is TGTGCCACCAGCAGAGAAGGGGGCTTAGTTAGTACGGAGCTGTTTTTT.

The chain uses TRBV18 and TRBJ2-7; the match to TRBD1 covers 10 bases. The V and J ends lost 5 bases and 4 bases, in that order; junction bases with no gene match: 8. This CDR3 has 15 residues. CDR1 and CDR2 from the germline V gene are KGHSH and LQKENI. The DNA of the CDR3 is TGTGCCAGCTCAGCCGCCGGGACAGGGGAATACGAGCAGTACTTC. It specifies CASSAAGTGEYEQYF.

This clone appeared a few times. The chain recombines TRBV30 with TRBJ1-3; D is unresolved. The CDR3 extends over 15 amino acids. Germline V gives CDR1 GTSNPN, CDR2 SVGIG (reference sequence). V lost 2 bases and J lost 3, with 14 bases in between. CDR3 in DNA: TGTGCCTGGAGTACGGCTGGAGGTCTTGGAAACACCATATATTTT. Translation: CAWSTAGGLGNTIYF.

The rearrangement links TRBV5-6 to TRBJ2-7, with D possibly being TRBD1 (6 bases). The length of the CDR3 is 14 residues. The germline V and J ends were trimmed by 4 bases and 3 bases, with 14 bases remaining between them. The germline V gene encodes CDR1 SGHDT and CDR2 YYEEEE. CDR3 sequence (DNA): TGTGCCAGCAGCCCCTTTAACAGGGACTACGAGCAGTACTTC. Its translation is CASSPFNRDYEQYF.

CDR3 protein: CASSLGASGPNEQYF. The CDR3 DNA sequence: TGTGCCAGCAGTTTAGGGGCTAGCGGTCCGAACGAGCAGTACTTC. The rearrangement uses TRBV28 and TRBJ2-7; TRBD2 agrees at 7 bases. V trimming: 2 bases; J trimming: 5 bases; junction bases outside the gene matches: 9. The CDR3 runs 15 residues. Per germline, CDR1 MDHEN and CDR2 SYDVKM.

CDR3 protein: CASSLSGGRGVTEAFF. CDR3 coding DNA: TGTGCCAGCAGTTTATCGGGTGGCAGGGGGGTCACTGAAGCTTTCTTT. This chain joins TRBV27 and TRBJ1-1, with 7 bases that match TRBD1. Unmatched junction bases numbered 8, after V lost 0 bases and J lost 4 bases. The CDR3 is 16 residues long. Germline-derived CDR1 and CDR2 are MNHEY and SMNVEV (reference sequence).

The rearrangement links TRBV5-8 to TRBJ2-1; possible D gene TRBD2, 7 bases. The germline gives CDR1 SGHTS, CDR2 YDEGEE. There are 14 residues in the CDR3. Trimming pared 5 bases from V and 3 bases from J, leaving 12 bases between. CDR3 sequence reads: CASRRGPVYNEQFF. As DNA, the CDR3 is TGTGCCAGCAGGCGGGGGCCCGTCTACAATGAGCAGTTCTTC.

J is TRBJ1-1 and V is TRBV20-1; D is undetermined. V lost 3 bases and J lost 3, with 5 bases in between. CDR3 length equals 11 residues. Germline lookup yields CDR1 DFQATT and CDR2 SNEGSKA (reference sequence). In DNA, the CDR3 is TGCAGTGCTAGTCCGGACACTGAAGCTTTCTTT. Translation: CSASPDTEAFF.

V and J are TRBV9 and TRBJ2-3; 9 bases agree with TRBD2. This CDR3 is 16 amino acids long. Trimming took 0 bases from V and 5 from J; bases not matched to a gene: 7. Germline loops: CDR1 SGDLS, CDR2 YYNGEE. DNA for the CDR3: TGTGCCAGCAGCGTAGATGGGCTAGCGGGGAGAGATACGCAGTATTTT. Amino acids: CASSVDGLAGRDTQYF.

The chain recombines TRBV12-5 with TRBJ1-4; 8 positions agree with TRBD1. The CDR3 is 15 residues long. CDR1 and CDR2 (germline): LGHNT, FRNRAP. The V segment lost 6 bases and the J segment 0 bases; nucleotides outside the gene matches: 3. The CDR3 DNA is TGTGCTAGTGGCCAGGGGGCACCAACTAATGAAAAACTGTTTTTT. The encoded protein is CASGQGAPTNEKLFF.

The chain links TRBV5-6 to TRBJ2-1, with D possibly matching TRBD2 (6 bases). Trimming removed 2 bases at V and 12 bases at J, with 18 bases between. Germline-derived CDR1 and CDR2 are SGHDT and YYEEEE. The CDR3 length is 14 residues. DNA for the CDR3: TGTGCCAGCAGCTTAGGACACGGGGGAGAATTGCAGTTCTTC. This encodes CASSLGHGGELQFF.

This clone occurred a few times. The rearrangement uses TRBV10-3 and TRBJ1-6; D is perhaps TRBD1 (5 bases). CDR3 length equals 13 residues. CDR1 and CDR2 from the germline V gene are ENHRY and SYGVKD. The ends were cut back, 5 bases at V and 6 bases at J, with 8 bases in the middle. CDR3 bases: TGTGCCATCAGTCAGGGCTCTAATTCACCCCTCCACTTT. Protein: CAISQGSNSPLHF.

The chain joins TRBV5-1 to TRBJ2-5; the match to TRBD1 covers 8 bases. Germline trimming cut 5 bases from V and 0 bases from J; bases unmatched to any gene: 9. Looked up from germline, CDR1 is SGHRS and CDR2 is YFSETQ. The CDR3 totals 16 residues. The CDR3 spells CASSWGLDRDQETQYF. CDR3 in DNA: TGCGCCAGCAGTTGGGGCCTGGACAGGGACCAAGAGACCCAGTACTTC.

This rearrangement joins TRBV19 to TRBJ1-4; D ambiguous. Looked up from germline, CDR1 is LNHDA and CDR2 is SQIVND (reference sequence). V lost 5 bases to trimming and J lost 0 bases, with 10 bases between them. This CDR3 has 15 amino acids. The CDR3 sequence: CASSSRHSTNEKLFF. CDR3 nucleotide sequence: TGTGCCAGTAGTTCGCGACACTCAACTAATGAAAAACTGTTTTTT.

In DNA form, the CDR3 reads TGTGCCAGCAGCTTGGCTGCGGGAGGACGAGCGGATTCACCCCTCCACTTT. Translation: CASSLAAGGRADSPLHF. The chain carries TRBV5-5 and TRBJ1-6; D unresolved. Germline V CDR1 and CDR2: SGHKS, YYEKEE (reference sequence). V lost 0 bases and J 8 bases, leaving 18 bases between the germline ends. The CDR3 has 17 residues.

The V call is TRBV15, the J call TRBJ1-2; TRBD1 is a possible D gene (6 bases). V dropped 2 bases and J dropped 4 bases, with 14 bases sitting between them. The germline CDR1 and CDR2 sequences are LNHNV and YYDKDF (reference sequence). The CDR3 extends over 15 amino acids. The CDR3 loop reads CATSRLDSNFYGYTF. The CDR3 DNA sequence: TGTGCCACCAGCAGACTGGACAGCAACTTCTATGGCTACACCTTC.

This clone was detected a few times. The rearrangement links TRBV2 to TRBJ1-1, with 10 bases lining up with TRBD1. The CDR3 length is 12 residues. V dropped 7 bases and J dropped 10; count of bases not matched to a gene: 6. CDR1 is SNHLY, CDR2 FYNNEI, per germline. For the CDR3, the DNA is TGTGCCAGCAATAGGGACAGGGGACGAGCTTTCTTT. This gives the protein CASNRDRGRAFF. The full variable domain, its missing parts supplied by reference TRBV2 and TRBJ1-1, is EPEVTQTPSHQVTQMGQEVILRCVPISNHLYFYWYRQILGQKVEFLVSFYNNEISEKSEIFDDQFSVERPDGSNFTLKIRSTKLEDSAMYFCASNRDRGRAFFGQGTRLTVV.